This TCR beta chain was captured by sequencing in a study of T cell clonality in common variable immunodeficiency. Germline V gives CDR1 SGHTA, CDR2 FQGTGA. This CDR3 is 15 amino acids long. The V and J ends lost 0 bases and 4 bases respectively, with 13 bases between them. Only in-frame clones appear in the TCRdb table, and some are missing; sequencing was by immunoSEQ multiplex PCR. The specimen has roughly 79,000 clones, none found just once. This clone was found many times. Its target is not known. The read comes to an end 3 residues before the CDR3 does, leaving the germline J gene to fill in the end. Study outcomes and limitations: The cause of increased CVID clonality remains unclear without subpopulation sequencing.

The sequence derives from a person aged 18 to 75 in good health. The rearrangement joins TRBV7-3 to TRBJ2-7; D is possibly TRBD1 (6 bases). Sequencing input: peripheral blood mononuclear cells. This chain's CDR3 is CASSLTFRQVYEQYF. Incomplete CDR3 DNA: TGTGCCAGCAGCTTAACCTTTAGACAGGTTTACGAG.